Each of the 10 T cell receptor beta chains below was sequenced from the same sample in a study of blood T cell repertoires in COVID-19 (TCRdb year 2020). Libraries were prepared through the immunoSEQ multiplex PCR assay. The table was pulled from immuneACCESS by TCRdb, which kept in-frame rearrangements only. Such tables lose some clones; where checked, under half of the loss comes from unresolved V genes, and the rest has no known cause. The sample has about 50,000 clones on record, roughly 88% of them singletons. Clones ranked in the top ten supply around 2.2% of the sample. The sequencing sample was made of peripheral blood. These receptors all come from a woman aged 55-69 years with acute or convalescent COVID-19.

The chain joins TRBV28 to TRBJ1-5, with TRBD1 matching over 9 bases. Germline V gives CDR1 MDHEN, CDR2 SYDVKM. The CDR3 consists of 15 residues. V gave up 6 bases and J gave up 3 bases; unmatched junction bases: 6. The CDR3, as DNA: TGTGCCAGCAGACAGGGGGCCCTATTCAATCAGCCCCAGCATTTT. Protein: CASRQGALFNQPQHF.

The V call is TRBV14, the J call TRBJ2-1; D unclear. This CDR3 contains 12 residues. The V gene's germline CDR1 is SGHDN and CDR2 FVKESK. The V end was cut by 1 base, the J end by 12 bases, with 10 bases between. The CDR3 region is CASSQVVGRQFF. CDR3 bases: TGTGCCAGCAGCCAAGTGGTCGGTCGGCAGTTCTTC.

The chain uses TRBV18 and TRBJ2-7; a possible D gene is TRBD1 (5 bases). The CDR3 is 14 residues long. Germline-derived CDR1 and CDR2 are KGHSH and LQKENI. The V end was cut by 3 bases, the J end by 2 bases, with 11 bases between. CDR3 in amino acids: CASSPEQVTYEQYF. As DNA, the CDR3 is TGTGCCAGCTCACCGGAACAGGTTACCTACGAGCAGTACTTC. Looking up the rest from reference TRBV18 and TRBJ2-7 gives the full variable domain: NAGVMQNPRHLVRRRGQEARLRCSPMKGHSHVYWYRQLPEEGLKFMVYLQKENIIDESGMPKERFSAEFPKEGPSILRIQQVVRGDSAAYFCASSPEQVTYEQYFGPGTRLTVT.

V usage is TRBV6-5 and J usage is TRBJ1-3; no clear D gene. V lost 11 bases to trimming and J lost 9 bases, with 11 bases between them. Germline V gives CDR1 MNHEY, CDR2 SVGAGI. The CDR3 loop spans 10 amino acids. This CDR3 is CASAGITIYF. Written as DNA, the CDR3 is TGTGCCTCCGCGGGGATCACCATATATTTT.

The V call is TRBV19, the J call TRBJ2-5; D remains unclear. Germline V gene lookup returns CDR1 LNHDA and CDR2 SQIVND (reference sequence). The CDR3 totals 14 residues. V was pared by 1 base and J by 5 bases, with 11 bases between. CDR3 sequence reads: CASSIVREAETQYF. As DNA, the CDR3 is TGTGCCAGTAGTATAGTTCGAGAGGCGGAGACCCAGTACTTC.

This rearrangement joins TRBV30 to TRBJ1-6, with 7 bases identical to TRBD1. The CDR3 totals 14 residues. Germline lookup yields CDR1 GTSNPN and CDR2 SVGIG (reference sequence). Trimming removed 6 bases from V and 6 bases from J; junction bases left unmatched: 8. CDR3 region: CACEQGFTNSPLHF. For the CDR3, the DNA is TGTGCCTGCGAACAGGGGTTTACTAATTCACCCCTCCACTTT.

The chain is built from TRBV9 and TRBJ2-2; 10 bases are shared with TRBD1. The CDR3 consists of 15 residues. V shed 3 bases and J 6 bases; nucleotides not matched to a gene: 5. Germline V gene data show CDR1 as SGDLS and CDR2 as YYNGEE. CDR3 bases: TGTGCCAGCAGCGCGGGACAGGGGAGGGCCGGGGAGCTGTTTTTT. It translates to CASSAGQGRAGELFF.

The chain joins TRBV4-1 to TRBJ2-2; 8 bases line up with TRBD1. The germline V gene has CDR1 MGHRA and CDR2 YSYEKL. Losses at the gene ends were 5 bases for V and 4 bases for J; bases not matched to a gene: 6. The CDR3 loop spans 15 amino acids. CDR3 amino acids: CASSVRQGTTGELFF. In nucleotides, the CDR3 is TGCGCCAGCAGCGTCCGACAGGGGACCACCGGGGAGCTGTTTTTT.

This chain joins TRBV29-1 and TRBJ1-2; possibly TRBD1 for D (5 bases). In germline, CDR1 is SQVTM, CDR2 ANQGSEA. This CDR3 comprises 11 residues. The V end lost 7 bases, the J end lost 2 bases, and 8 bases lay between the germline ends. The CDR3 is CSGTSNYGYTF. CDR3 nucleotides: TGCAGCGGGACATCCAACTATGGCTACACCTTC.

The chain couples TRBV25-1 to TRBJ1-2; 10 bases are a match to TRBD1. The CDR3 is 13 residues long. Unmatched junction bases numbered 5, after V lost 4 bases and J lost 9 bases. Germline CDR1 is MGHDK and CDR2 is SYGVNS. The CDR3 DNA is TGTGCCAGCAGTGGAGACAGGGGGCGAAGCTACACCTTC. Translating it yields CASSGDRGRSYTF.